The table lists the clone carrying this T cell receptor beta chain with a few counts. What it binds is unknown. Template material for amplifying TCR beta CDR3 regions consisted of RNA transcripts. During a first-round RT-PCR of the TCR CDR3, the HTBI primer set was used. TCRdb analysed the multiplex PCR reads with MiXCR anew, one entry per CDR3 protein. In the table there are 660,000 or so distinct CDR3 sequences, less than 25% of which are singletons. These data originate in a study of T cells in Graves' hyperthyroidism and ophthalmopathy. The study's findings and limits: Blood also showed most of the thyroid clonotypes that were expanded above 0.001.

The CDR3 sequence is 15 residues long. Per germline, CDR1 DFQATT and CDR2 SNEGSKA (reference sequence). V shed 6 bases and J 3 bases; nucleotides not matched to a gene: 13. Active moderate-to-severe ophthalmopathy, Clinical Activity Score at least 3, NOSPECS at least 4, under 3 months' duration. In making diagnoses, clinical symptoms, serum thyroxine and TRAb, thyroid ultrasound and orbital computed tomography were all used. The V call is TRBV20-1, the J call TRBJ2-7; 8 nucleotides match TRBD1. Sequenced material: blood. This TCR was sampled from a young man with Graves' ophthalmopathy. The DNA for the CDR3 is TGCAGTGCACCTCGTCCCGGACAGGGTCTCTACGAGCAGTACTTC. Amino acid sequence: CSAPRPGQGLYEQYF.